Below are 9 T cell receptor beta chains sequenced from a single sample in a study of blood T cell repertoires in COVID-19. Only in-frame clones appear in the TCRdb table, and some are missing; sequencing was by immunoSEQ multiplex PCR. In the table there are some 170,000 clones, roughly 93% of which are singletons. Input material: peripheral blood. These receptors were collected from a woman aged 55-70 years with COVID-19, enrolled during active disease.

The chain has TRBV6-5 and TRBJ1-4, with unresolved D. V was clipped by 6 bases and J by 7 bases, with 18 bases between them. Germline CDR1 reads MNHEY; CDR2 reads SVGAGI. This CDR3 is 15 amino acids long. This CDR3 reads CASRGGGRVPEKLFF. CDR3 coding DNA: TGTGCCAGCAGGGGTGGAGGTAGGGTTCCTGAAAAACTGTTTTTT.

CDR3 nucleotide sequence: TGTGCCATCAGTGACCCGACAGAGTATAATTCACCCCTCCACTTT. It encodes CAISDPTEYNSPLHF. The chain links TRBV10-3 to TRBJ1-6; perhaps TRBD1 as D (5 bases). CDR1 and CDR2 from the germline V gene are ENHRY and SYGVKD. Trimming took off 3 bases at V and 4 bases at J, with 10 bases between the two ends. The CDR3 contains 15 residues.

The CDR3 sequence is CASSPQQGAFNQPQHF. The DNA for the CDR3 is TGTGCCAGCAGCCCCCAACAGGGGGCCTTCAATCAGCCCCAGCATTTT. The chain employs TRBV7-2 and TRBJ1-5; 9 positions match TRBD1. Germline V gene data show CDR1 as SGHTA and CDR2 as FQGNSA. J was trimmed by 3 bases and V by 5 bases; bases with no gene match: 8. The CDR3 totals 16 residues.

This chain connects TRBV5-8 to TRBJ1-5, with 7 bases aligning to TRBD1. Germline trimming cut 4 bases from V and 6 bases from J; bases unmatched to any gene: 7. The CDR3 covers 14 residues. The germline CDR1 and CDR2 sequences are SGHTS and YDEGEE. CDR3 in amino acids: CASSPDRARQPQHF. CDR3 coding DNA: TGTGCCAGCAGCCCCGACAGGGCTCGTCAGCCCCAGCATTTT.

The rearrangement links TRBV7-8 to TRBJ2-7, with D possibly matching TRBD1 (5 bases). Trimming stripped 5 bases from V and 7 bases from J, with 15 bases between. Germline loops: CDR1 SGHVS, CDR2 FQNEAQ. The CDR3 has 13 amino acids. Here the CDR3 reads CASSPPPGLEQYF. The CDR3 bases are TGTGCCAGCAGCCCCCCGCCAGGGTTAGAGCAGTACTTC.

In its sample, this clone was seen once. The chain is built from TRBV30 and TRBJ1-1; no firm D call. Germline-derived CDR1 and CDR2 are GTSNPN and SVGIG (reference sequence). Trimming removed 0 bases from V and 2 bases from J, with 13 bases in between. The CDR3 has 15 amino acids. The CDR3 spells CAWSVLDRFNTEAFF. CDR3 nucleotides: TGTGCCTGGAGTGTACTCGATCGGTTTAACACTGAAGCTTTCTTT.

This chain connects TRBV7-2 to TRBJ1-2, with D perhaps matching TRBD1 (6 bases). CDR3 length: 14 amino acids. V lost 2 bases and J 8 bases, leaving 15 bases between the germline ends. The germline CDR1 and CDR2 sequences are SGHTA and FQGNSA. CDR3: CASSLSPGVKGYTF. The CDR3 nucleotides are TGTGCCAGCAGCTTATCACCAGGGGTAAAGGGCTACACCTTC.

The rearrangement links TRBV28 to TRBJ1-3; tentative D call: TRBD1 (6 bases). Germline lookup yields CDR1 MDHEN and CDR2 SYDVKM. V was trimmed by 6 bases and J by 0 bases, leaving 12 bases between them. The CDR3 runs to 15 residues. The CDR3 reads CASRTPQGSGNTIYF. Here the CDR3 DNA reads TGTGCCAGCAGAACCCCACAGGGCTCTGGAAACACCATATATTTT.

This chain connects TRBV5-1 to TRBJ2-5; possibly TRBD2 for D (5 bases). The CDR3 contains 13 residues. Germline V CDR1 and CDR2: SGHRS, YFSETQ. Trimming cost V 5 bases and J 5 bases, with 13 bases left between them. Here the CDR3 DNA reads TGCGCCAGCAGTGGATCTCCGGGGGAGACCCAGTACTTC. Translating it yields CASSGSPGETQYF. The whole variable domain, remainder taken from reference TRBV5-1 and TRBJ2-5, is KAGVTQTPRYLIKTRGQQVTLSCSPISGHRSVSWYQQTPGQGLQFLFEYFSETQRNKGNFPGRFSGRQFSNSRSEMNVSTLELGDSALYLCASSGSPGETQYFGPGTRLLVL.